This is a list of T cell receptor beta chains from one sample in a study of blood T cell repertoires in COVID-19. Method: immunoSEQ multiplex PCR; TCRdb's copy keeps in-frame clones and lacks some. The table shows around 100,000 clones, with around 86% occurring only once. The source material was PBMCs or T cells enriched from blood (not recorded which). The source is a woman between 45 and 60 years old who had recovered from COVID-19. Both conserved end residues are part of each CDR3. The order of the fields is CDR3 protein, CDR3 DNA, D gene, clone size, V gene, J gene. D genes are given only for firm matches. Expanded clones get a size class; other rows say once, few or many, or leave the size out.

CASSYLVSSYNEQFF	TGTGCCAGCAGCTACCTAGTTAGCTCCTACAATGAGCAGTTCTTC	.	.	TRBV7-9	TRBJ2-1
CASSDRGGGKYEQYF	TGTGCCAGCAGTGATCGAGGTGGAGGGAAATACGAGCAGTACTTC	.	.	TRBV6-1	TRBJ2-7
CASSPIRGKGAWATEAFF	TGTGCCAGCAGCCCCATCAGAGGGAAGGGGGCCTGGGCCACTGAAGCTTTCTTT	TRBD1	.	TRBV14	TRBJ1-1
CAWTRLGGGYTF	TGTGCCTGGACGCGTCTGGGGGGTGGCTACACCTTC	.	.	TRBV30	TRBJ1-2
CASKTQGGEKLFF	TGTGCCAGCAAAACCCAGGGGGGTGAAAAACTGTTTTTT	TRBD1	.	TRBV19	TRBJ1-4
CASRGSGLGGAPLHF	TGTGCCAGCAGAGGATCCGGACTCGGGGGGGCACCCCTCCACTTT	.	once	TRBV2	TRBJ1-6
CASSSLSRTGGLTDTQYF	TGTGCCAGCAGTTCCCTTTCTCGGACAGGGGGCCTCACAGATACGCAGTATTTT	TRBD1	once	TRBV28	TRBJ2-3
CASSRGTSGSPYEQYF	TGTGCCAGCAGCAGAGGGACTAGCGGGAGTCCCTACGAGCAGTACTTC	.	.	TRBV21-1	TRBJ2-7
CASRGTRPSSYNEQFF	TGTGCCAGCCGGGGTACGCGGCCGAGCTCCTACAATGAGCAGTTCTTC	.	.	TRBV7-8	TRBJ2-1
CASSWGAGTAEKLFF	TGTGCCAGCAGTTGGGGCGCCGGGACAGCAGAAAAACTGTTTTTT	TRBD1	.	TRBV27	TRBJ1-4
CASSVRTEVYGYTF	TGTGCCAGTAGTGTCCGGACAGAGGTCTATGGCTACACCTTC	.	.	TRBV19	TRBJ1-2
CASSPPVLVDTEAFF	TGTGCCAGCAGTCCACCGGTGCTCGTGGACACTGAAGCTTTCTTT	.	few	TRBV28	TRBJ1-1
CASSQGLSGSIGELFF	TGTGCCAGCAGCCAAGGGTTGAGCGGGAGTATCGGGGAGCTGTTTTTT	TRBD2	.	TRBV4-2	TRBJ2-2
CASSQARLAVNEQFF	TGCGCCAGCAGCCAAGCCCGACTAGCTGTCAATGAGCAGTTCTTC	TRBD2	.	TRBV4-1	TRBJ2-1
CASSPRSFAGSYEQYF	TGTGCCAGCAGCCCCCGATCGTTTGCGGGATCTTACGAGCAGTACTTC	.	.	TRBV11-1	TRBJ2-7
CASSPRLTGGSEKLFF	TGTGCCAGCTCACCTCGGCTAACTGGAGGGAGCGAAAAACTGTTTTTT	.	.	TRBV18	TRBJ1-4
CASSLERASHSYNEQFF	TGTGCCAGCAGTTTGGAGCGGGCCTCACACTCCTACAATGAGCAGTTCTTC	.	.	TRBV5-8	TRBJ2-1
CATSDGTASGNTIYF	TGTGCCACCAGTGATGGGACAGCCTCTGGAAACACCATATATTTT	TRBD1	once	TRBV24-1	TRBJ1-3
CASSSNIIDYLNGYTF	TGTGCCAGCAGCTCCAACATAATCGACTATTTGAATGGCTACACCTTC	.	.	TRBV5-6	TRBJ1-2
CASSLAILAGTDTQYF	TGCGCCAGCAGCTTGGCGATTTTAGCGGGAACAGATACGCAGTATTTT	TRBD2	.	TRBV5-1	TRBJ2-3
CASSPGGSSTDTQYF	TGTGCCAGCAGCCCCGGGGGGTCTAGCACAGATACGCAGTATTTT	TRBD2	.	TRBV7-9	TRBJ2-3
CASSLVPGEAFF	TGCGCCAGCAGCTTGGTGCCAGGGGAAGCTTTCTTT	.	.	TRBV5-1	TRBJ1-1
CASSLLAGGKETQYF	TGTGCCAGCAGCTTACTAGCGGGGGGGAAAGAGACCCAGTACTTC	TRBD2	.	TRBV5-6	TRBJ2-5
CASSLASGSEGTGELFF	TGTGCCAGCAGTTTAGCTAGCGGGAGCGAGGGGACCGGGGAGCTGTTTTTT	TRBD2	.	TRBV27	TRBJ2-2
CASSQEAGVKNEQYF	TGTGCCAGCAGCCAAGAAGCGGGAGTCAAGAACGAGCAGTACTTC	TRBD2	once	TRBV3-1/TRBV3-2	TRBJ2-7
CASSSAGLAEPYEQYF	TGCGCCAGCAGCTCGGCAGGACTAGCGGAGCCTTACGAGCAGTACTTC	TRBD2	few	TRBV5-1	TRBJ2-7
CASSFLGGPNQETQYF	TGCGCCAGCAGCTTCCTCGGGGGTCCTAACCAAGAGACCCAGTACTTC	.	.	TRBV5-1	TRBJ2-5
CASSVEGGTLFREQYF	TGTGCCAGCAGCGTGGAGGGGGGGACTCTGTTTCGGGAGCAGTACTTC	.	.	TRBV9	TRBJ2-7
CASQPRQGNEKLFF	TGTGCCAGCCAGCCTAGACAGGGGAATGAAAAACTGTTTTTT	TRBD1	.	TRBV13	TRBJ1-4
CASMINRQAVVGPLHF	TGTGCCAGCATGATAAACAGACAGGCCGTAGTGGGTCCCCTCCACTTT	.	few	TRBV28	TRBJ1-6
CASSLDRGTEAFF	TGTGCCAGCAGCCTCGACAGGGGCACTGAAGCTTTCTTT	TRBD1	.	TRBV9	TRBJ1-1
CASSQGTSHEQYF	TGCGCCAGCAGCCAAGGAACTAGCCATGAGCAGTACTTC	.	.	TRBV4-1	TRBJ2-7
CAWSADPGKLGYTF	TGTGCCTGGAGTGCAGACCCGGGGAAGCTAGGCTACACCTTC	.	.	TRBV30	TRBJ1-2
CAISRQSMNTEAFF	TGTGCCATCAGTCGACAGTCCATGAACACTGAAGCTTTCTTT	.	once	TRBV10-3	TRBJ1-1
CAISELQESYEQYF	TGTGCCATCAGTGAGTTACAGGAATCCTACGAGCAGTACTTC	.	.	TRBV10-3	TRBJ2-7
CASSSGTGGEETQYF	TGCGCCAGCAGCTCCGGGACAGGGGGCGAGGAGACCCAGTACTTC	TRBD1	.	TRBV5-1	TRBJ2-5
CASSQDRGETQYF	TGTGCCAGCAGCCAAGACAGGGGGGAGACCCAGTACTTC	TRBD1	.	TRBV4-2	TRBJ2-5
CASSLSLTGSSNQPQHF	TGTGCCAGCAGCTTATCTTTGACGGGGAGCAGCAATCAGCCCCAGCATTTT	.	.	TRBV7-9	TRBJ1-5
CASSEIGREGEKLFF	TGTGCCAGCAGTGAAATTGGGCGAGAGGGTGAAAAACTGTTTTTT	.	.	TRBV6-1	TRBJ1-4
CASFSGLSYEQYF	TGTGCCAGCTTCTCGGGGTTATCCTACGAGCAGTACTTC	.	.	TRBV6-5	TRBJ2-7
CASSPRQGRGTEAFF	TGTGCCAGCAGCCCCCGGCAGGGGAGGGGGACTGAAGCTTTCTTT	.	.	TRBV7-9	TRBJ1-1
CASSLPGGFRYTF	TGTGCCAGCAGTTTGCCAGGGGGCTTTCGCTACACCTTC	TRBD1	.	TRBV12-3/TRBV12-4	TRBJ1-2
CASSPGTNVLAEAFF	TGTGCCAGCAGCCCCGGGACAAACGTCCTCGCTGAAGCTTTCTTT	.	.	TRBV6-5	TRBJ1-1
CSASPSQETQYF	TGCAGTGCTAGTCCATCCCAAGAGACCCAGTACTTC	.	.	TRBV20-1	TRBJ2-5
CASRIQGQGSPLHF	TGTGCCAGCAGAATACAGGGCCAAGGGTCACCCCTCCACTTT	.	few	TRBV6-5	TRBJ1-6
CASSSGVNQPQHF	TGTGCCAGCAGTAGCGGCGTAAATCAGCCCCAGCATTTT	.	.	TRBV6-5	TRBJ1-5
CASSERGGWPQHF	TGTGCCAGCAGCGAACGAGGGGGCTGGCCCCAGCATTTT	TRBD1	.	TRBV7-3	TRBJ1-5
CASSPLGDYEKLFF	TGTGCCAGCTCACCATTAGGGGATTATGAAAAACTGTTTTTT	.	.	TRBV18	TRBJ1-4
CSVTEGGAQKFF	TGCAGCGTGACCGAAGGGGGCGCTCAAAAGTTCTTC	TRBD1	.	TRBV29-1	TRBJ2-1
CASSLGFQRRTSSNEKLFF	TGTGCCAGCAGCTTAGGATTCCAAAGGAGGACCTCGTCTAATGAAAAACTGTTTTTT	.	.	TRBV7-2	TRBJ1-4
CASSLEGQRETQYF	TGTGCCAGCAGCTTAGAGGGACAGAGGGAGACCCAGTACTTC	TRBD1	.	TRBV11-2	TRBJ2-5
CASSPYTGGPETQYF	TGTGCCAGCAGCCCCTATACGGGGGGGCCAGAGACCCAGTACTTC	TRBD2	.	TRBV3-1/TRBV3-2	TRBJ2-5
CAWSVRVGGYTF	TGTGCCTGGAGTGTACGGGTTGGCGGCTACACCTTC	.	.	TRBV30	TRBJ1-2
CASSPLEGAGYF	TGTGCCAGCAGCCCGTTGGAGGGGGCGGGGTATTTT	.	.	TRBV7-6	TRBJ2-3
CASSPRDKINSPLHF	TGTGCCAGCAGCCCAAGGGACAAGATCAATTCACCCCTCCACTTT	.	.	TRBV11-2	TRBJ1-6
CASSQEAQGVGEKLFF	TGTGCCAGCAGCCAGGAGGCACAGGGGGTTGGGGAAAAACTGTTTTTT	TRBD1	.	TRBV3-1/TRBV3-2	TRBJ1-4
CASSLVVRGGHTEAFF	TGTGCCAGCAGCTTGGTTGTCAGGGGTGGGCACACTGAAGCTTTCTTT	.	.	TRBV5-6	TRBJ1-1